One sample yielded the 28 T cell receptor beta chains listed below, sequenced in a study of shared clonotypes between healthy human individuals. Libraries were prepared by immunoSEQ multiplex PCR; TCRdb keeps only in-frame clonotypes and omits some of them. The table lists 2 million to 3 million clones, 93% of them singletons. The sample consisted of naive CD4+ T cells from PBMCs. Specified subset: CD45RA+ positively selected. All receptors derive from a man between 18 and 29 years old in good health. Some clones in this sample may be carry-over from other donors' samples.

Details on this clone: Other DNA sequences of this sample code for an identical CDR3. This rearrangement joins TRBV5-1 to TRBJ2-2; 8 bases line up with TRBD2. CDR3 length: 16 amino acids. Germline CDR1 is SGHRS and CDR2 is YFSETQ. V dropped 2 bases and J dropped 2; count of bases not matched to a gene: 5. The CDR3 loop reads CASSLTSGTNTGELFF. DNA of the CDR3: TGCGCCAGCAGCTTAACTAGCGGCACTAACACCGGGGAGCTGTTTTTT.

The V and J genes are TRBV7-9 and TRBJ1-2; D gene ambiguous. This CDR3 contains 14 residues. Germline loops: CDR1 SEHNR, CDR2 FQNEAQ (reference sequence). The germline V and J ends were trimmed by 5 bases and 4 bases, with 14 bases remaining between them. CDR3 DNA: TGTGCCAGCAGCCTAAAGGACGGCTCCTATGGCTACACCTTC. Translated: CASSLKDGSYGYTF.

V is TRBV29-1 and J is TRBJ2-7, with D maybe TRBD1 (6 bases). CDR1 is SQVTM, CDR2 ANQGSEA, per germline. The CDR3 covers 14 residues. V was trimmed by 7 bases and J by 2 bases, leaving 18 bases between them. The CDR3 region is CSGQDADRPYEQYF. CDR3 coding DNA: TGCAGCGGGCAAGATGCGGACAGACCCTACGAGCAGTACTTC.

CDR3 DNA: TGTGCCAGCAGTGACGCGGGAGCCCTGTACGAGCAGTACTTC. This encodes CASSDAGALYEQYF. The V call is TRBV25-1, the J call TRBJ2-7; TRBD2 matches at 7 bases. V shed 3 bases, J shed 4 bases, and the junction held 6 bases outside the gene matches. From germline, CDR1 is MGHDK and CDR2 SYGVNS. This CDR3 comprises 14 residues.

V and J are TRBV6-5 and TRBJ2-7; 8 nucleotides agree with TRBD2. The CDR3 covers 16 residues. The germline gives CDR1 MNHEY, CDR2 SVGAGI. V was pared by 2 bases and J by 0 bases, with 6 bases of the junction left unmatched. The CDR3: CASSYHPSGSSYEQYF. In DNA, the CDR3 is TGTGCCAGCAGTTACCACCCCAGCGGGAGCTCCTACGAGCAGTACTTC.

The chain couples TRBV6-1 to TRBJ2-1; D uncertain. Germline loops: CDR1 MNHNS, CDR2 SASEGT. The CDR3 spans 15 residues. V was trimmed by 10 bases and J by 3 bases, leaving 19 bases between them. The CDR3 sequence is CATSPIILDYNEQFF. CDR3 in DNA: TGTGCCACCTCCCCGATAATTTTGGACTACAATGAGCAGTTCTTC.

J is TRBJ2-1 and V is TRBV4-1; D not certain. V was shortened by 1 base and J by 0 bases, with 13 bases between the two germline ends. Germline CDR1 and CDR2: MGHRA and YSYEKL. This CDR3 has 17 amino acids. The CDR3 is CASSQVLATFSYNEQFF. CDR3 DNA: TGCGCCAGCAGCCAAGTCTTGGCGACCTTCTCCTACAATGAGCAGTTCTTC.

The chain couples TRBV10-3 to TRBJ2-1; TRBD2 agrees at 8 bases. The CDR3 spans 13 residues. Germline-derived CDR1 and CDR2 are ENHRY and SYGVKD. J was trimmed by 10 bases and V by 2 bases; bases with no gene match: 4. CDR3 bases: TGTGCCATCAGTGAGGGTGTAGCGGGAGAGCAGTTCTTC. Encoded protein: CAISEGVAGEQFF.

This rearrangement joins TRBV28 to TRBJ1-2; possibly TRBD1 for D (5 bases). The germline gives CDR1 MDHEN, CDR2 SYDVKM. The CDR3 is 14 amino acids. Trimming cost V 0 bases and J 1 base, with 6 bases left between them. CDR3 residues: CASSLWGRNYGYTF. CDR3 coding DNA: TGTGCCAGCAGTTTATGGGGACGTAACTATGGCTACACCTTC.

The chain joins TRBV7-9 to TRBJ2-7; the match to TRBD1 covers 8 bases. This CDR3 spans 14 amino acids. V lost 7 bases, J lost 5 bases, and 10 bases stayed unmatched. Germline-derived CDR1 and CDR2 are SEHNR and FQNEAQ (reference sequence). The CDR3 nucleotides are TGTGCCAGCACCCAGGACAGGGATGTAAACGAGCAGTACTTC. Protein: CASTQDRDVNEQYF. Drawing the rest from reference TRBV7-9 and TRBJ2-7, the complete variable domain is DTGVSQNPRHKITKRGQNVTFRCDPISEHNRLYWYRQTLGQGPEFLTYFQNEAQLEKSRLLSDRFSAERPKGSFSTLEIQRTEQGDSAMYLCASTQDRDVNEQYFGPGTRLTVT.

The chain has TRBV28 and TRBJ1-6, with TRBD1 matching 8 bases. This CDR3 is built from 15 residues. J lost 5 bases, V lost 6 bases, and 6 bases had no gene match. Germline CDR1 and CDR2: MDHEN and SYDVKM. CDR3 protein: CASSDRGRDNSPLHF. CDR3 bases: TGTGCCAGCAGCGACAGGGGCCGAGATAATTCACCCCTCCACTTT.

The chain combines TRBV28 with TRBJ2-7; D unclear. The germline V and J ends were trimmed by 2 bases and 2 bases, with 19 bases remaining between them. In germline, CDR1 is MDHEN, CDR2 SYDVKM. The CDR3 sequence is 17 residues long. The CDR3 region is CASSLDPRLASPYEQYF. For the CDR3, the DNA is TGTGCCAGCAGTTTAGACCCGAGGTTAGCCTCCCCCTACGAGCAGTACTTC. Together with reference TRBV28 and TRBJ2-7, the CDR3 gives the full variable domain: DVKVTQSSRYLVKRTGEKVFLECVQDMDHENMFWYRQDPGLGLRLIYFSYDVKMKEKGDIPEGYSVSREKKERFSLILESASTNQTSMYLCASSLDPRLASPYEQYFGPGTRLTVT.

This clone was detected only a few times. The sample contains more than one DNA sequence encoding this CDR3. The chain joins TRBV2 to TRBJ1-5; weak D call: TRBD1 (5 bases). CDR1 is SNHLY and CDR2 is FYNNEI in the germline V gene. This CDR3 spans 13 amino acids. V dropped 6 bases and J dropped 1 base, with 7 bases sitting between them. In nucleotides, the CDR3 is TGTGCCAGCAGGGGGGACAGCAATCAGCCCCAGCATTTT. It translates to CASRGDSNQPQHF.

The chain joins TRBV28 to TRBJ2-7; TRBD1 matches 8 bases. CDR1 and CDR2 from the germline V gene are MDHEN and SYDVKM. The trim removed 5 bases at V and 7 bases at J, leaving 7 bases unmatched. The CDR3 loop spans 13 amino acids. The CDR3 DNA is TGTGCCAGCAGTAGGACAGGGTGGGGGGAGCAGTACTTC. Translation gives CASSRTGWGEQYF.

The genes are TRBV28 and TRBJ2-7, with a tentative D call TRBD2 (5 bases). This CDR3 has 17 residues. Germline values: CDR1 MDHEN, CDR2 SYDVKM. V lost 6 bases, J lost 0 bases, and 21 bases lay in between. CDR3 protein: CASRPRMRSRDSYEQYF. Written as DNA, the CDR3 is TGTGCCAGCAGACCAAGGATGAGGAGTCGGGACTCCTACGAGCAGTACTTC.

The chain recombines TRBV28 with TRBJ2-3, with 7 bases that match TRBD2. The V gene end was trimmed by 5 bases and the J gene end by 4 bases; junction bases not matched to a gene: 9. Germline loops: CDR1 MDHEN, CDR2 SYDVKM. CDR3 length: 15 amino acids. This CDR3 is CASSPGGSRADTQYF. The DNA of the CDR3 is TGTGCCAGCAGTCCCGGCGGGAGTAGAGCAGATACGCAGTATTTT. The full variable domain, in which reference TRBV28 and TRBJ2-3 provide the parts outside the CDR3, is DVKVTQSSRYLVKRTGEKVFLECVQDMDHENMFWYRQDPGLGLRLIYFSYDVKMKEKGDIPEGYSVSREKKERFSLILESASTNQTSMYLCASSPGGSRADTQYFGPGTRLTVL.

The J gene is TRBJ1-5, the V gene TRBV7-2; 9 positions match TRBD1. The CDR3 covers 16 residues. From germline, CDR1 is SGHTA and CDR2 FQGNSA. The ends lost 6 bases at V and 2 bases at J; junction bases unmatched: 8. CDR3 amino acids: CASSPWDRVGNQPQHF. In DNA, the CDR3 is TGTGCCAGCAGTCCATGGGACAGGGTTGGCAATCAGCCCCAGCATTTT.

V is TRBV28 and J is TRBJ1-2; D possibly corresponds to TRBD1 (5 bases). The V gene's germline CDR1 is MDHEN and CDR2 SYDVKM. The V gene lost 2 bases and the J gene lost 4 bases, with 17 bases spanning the gap. The CDR3 runs to 16 residues. The CDR3 DNA sequence: TGTGCCAGCAGTTTACCGGGACTAACGGGCCGCTATGGCTACACCTTC. Translation gives CASSLPGLTGRYGYTF.

The gene calls are TRBV5-1 and TRBJ2-2, with 8 nucleotides matching TRBD2. The germline V gene encodes CDR1 SGHRS and CDR2 YFSETQ. This CDR3 spans 16 amino acids. V trimming: 5 bases; J trimming: 5 bases; junction bases outside the gene matches: 11. CDR3 DNA sequence: TGCGCCAGCAGTTTTGGCAGCGGGAGTTGGACCGGGGAGCTGTTTTTT. Protein product: CASSFGSGSWTGELFF.

This chain links TRBV7-9 with TRBJ1-1; TRBD1 agrees at 7 bases. The CDR3 sequence is 13 residues long. CDR1 is SEHNR and CDR2 is FQNEAQ in the germline V gene (reference sequence). Trimming at V came to 5 bases and at J to 7 bases, leaving 7 bases not matched to a gene. CDR3 coding DNA: TGTGCCAGCAGCCTGGGGACAGTGAGTGAAGCTTTCTTT. This codes for CASSLGTVSEAFF.

V gene TRBV19 combines with J gene TRBJ1-4, with D possibly TRBD1 on 5 matching bases. The V end lost 5 bases, the J end lost 8 bases, and 18 bases lay between the germline ends. This CDR3 spans 15 amino acids. Germline V gives CDR1 LNHDA, CDR2 SQIVND (reference sequence). The DNA of the CDR3 is TGTGCCAGTAGTCCCGGGGAGGGACGTGAGGAAAAACTGTTTTTT. This encodes CASSPGEGREEKLFF.

The gene calls are TRBV4-3 and TRBJ2-1; TRBD1 agrees at 8 bases. CDR3 length: 17 amino acids. The germline V gene encodes CDR1 LGHNA and CDR2 YSLEER. V trimming: 2 bases; J trimming: 4 bases; junction bases outside the gene matches: 10. CDR3 protein: CASSQFGPGQAYNEQFF. In DNA, the CDR3 is TGCGCCAGCAGCCAATTTGGCCCGGGACAGGCGTACAATGAGCAGTTCTTC.

Concerning this clone: This CDR3 is also generated by other DNA sequences in the sample. The gene calls are TRBV2 and TRBJ2-7, with D tentatively TRBD1 or TRBD2 (5 bases each). The CDR3 sequence is 12 residues long. Per germline, CDR1 SNHLY and CDR2 FYNNEI. V was shortened by 6 bases and J by 4 bases, with 10 bases between the two germline ends. CDR3 sequence reads: CASSRGPYEQYF. As DNA, the CDR3 is TGTGCCAGCAGCCGGGGCCCGTACGAGCAGTACTTC.

The gene calls are TRBV28 and TRBJ1-3; D is possibly TRBD1 (5 bases). Deletions cut 8 bases from V and 0 bases from J, with 17 bases between. Per the germline V gene, CDR1 is MDHEN and CDR2 is SYDVKM. The CDR3 sequence is 16 residues long. CDR3 loop: CASPPNWGDSGNTIYF. CDR3 nucleotide sequence: TGTGCCAGCCCTCCTAATTGGGGGGACTCTGGAAACACCATATATTTT.

V usage is TRBV4-1 and J usage is TRBJ1-6; TRBD1 aligns across 9 bases. This CDR3 region has 16 residues. J gave up 6 bases and V 3 bases, and 6 bases lay outside the gene matches. CDR1 and CDR2 (germline): MGHRA, YSYEKL. This CDR3 is CASSHGPGQGNSPLHF. CDR3 DNA: TGCGCCAGCAGCCACGGGCCGGGACAGGGTAATTCACCCCTCCACTTT.

The genes are TRBV15 and TRBJ2-3; tentative D call: TRBD2 (5 bases). Trimming cost V 0 bases and J 5 bases, with 9 bases left between them. Germline V gives CDR1 LNHNV, CDR2 YYDKDF (reference sequence). This CDR3 is 14 amino acids long. As DNA, the CDR3 is TGTGCCACCAGCAGAGATGTGACTATAGATACGCAGTATTTT. The encoded protein is CATSRDVTIDTQYF. Full variable domain (remainder filled in from reference TRBV15 and TRBJ2-3): DAMVIQNPRYQVTQFGKPVTLSCSQTLNHNVMYWYQQKSSQAPKLLFHYYDKDFNNEADTPDNFQSRRPNTSFCFLDIRSPGLGDTAMYLCATSRDVTIDTQYFGPGTRLTVL.

The chain joins TRBV27 to TRBJ1-4; D gene uncertain. The V gene's germline CDR1 is MNHEY and CDR2 SMNVEV (reference sequence). The germline V and J ends were trimmed by 3 bases and 2 bases, with 16 bases remaining between them. The CDR3 has 17 amino acids. For the CDR3, the DNA is TGTGCCAGCAGTTTGTTTCACAGTACGGCTACTAATGAAAAACTGTTTTTT. Translated, it gives CASSLFHSTATNEKLFF.

V usage is TRBV2 and J usage is TRBJ2-1; 12 bases align to TRBD2. This CDR3 contains 22 residues. The germline V gene encodes CDR1 SNHLY and CDR2 FYNNEI. The trim removed 5 bases at V and 2 bases at J, leaving 22 bases unmatched. This CDR3 reads CASSSPGQFSSGRAGPYNEQFF. CDR3 DNA sequence: TGTGCCAGCAGTTCCCCGGGACAGTTCTCTAGCGGGAGGGCTGGACCCTACAATGAGCAGTTCTTC. Full variable domain (missing parts from reference TRBV2 and TRBJ2-1): EPEVTQTPSHQVTQMGQEVILRCVPISNHLYFYWYRQILGQKVEFLVSFYNNEISEKSEIFDDQFSVERPDGSNFTLKIRSTKLEDSAMYFCASSSPGQFSSGRAGPYNEQFFGPGTRLTVL.